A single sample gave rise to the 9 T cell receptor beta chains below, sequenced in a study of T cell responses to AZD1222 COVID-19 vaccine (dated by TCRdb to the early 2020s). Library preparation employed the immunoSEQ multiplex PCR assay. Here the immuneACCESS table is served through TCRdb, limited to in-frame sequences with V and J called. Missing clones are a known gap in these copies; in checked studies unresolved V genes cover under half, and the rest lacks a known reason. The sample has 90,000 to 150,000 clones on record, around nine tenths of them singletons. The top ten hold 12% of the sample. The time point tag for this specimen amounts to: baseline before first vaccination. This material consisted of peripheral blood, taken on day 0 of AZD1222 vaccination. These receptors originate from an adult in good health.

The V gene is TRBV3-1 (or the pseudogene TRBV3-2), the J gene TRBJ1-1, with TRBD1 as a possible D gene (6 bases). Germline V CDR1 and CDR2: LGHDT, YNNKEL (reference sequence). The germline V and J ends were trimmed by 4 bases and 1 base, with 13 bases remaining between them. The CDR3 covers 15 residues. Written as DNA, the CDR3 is TGTGCCAGCAGCCTATTCCTGGACAGGAACACTGAAGCTTTCTTT. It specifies CASSLFLDRNTEAFF.

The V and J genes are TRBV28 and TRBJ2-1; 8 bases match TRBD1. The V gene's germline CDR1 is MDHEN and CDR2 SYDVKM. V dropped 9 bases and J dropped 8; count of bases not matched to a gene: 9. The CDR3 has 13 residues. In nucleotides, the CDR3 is TGTGCCAGTGGACAGGGAGGAGACGATGAGCAGTTCTTC. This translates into CASGQGGDDEQFF.

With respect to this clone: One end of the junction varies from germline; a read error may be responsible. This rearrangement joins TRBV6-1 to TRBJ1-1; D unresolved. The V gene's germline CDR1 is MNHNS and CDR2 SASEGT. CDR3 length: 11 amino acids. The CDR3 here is CASSENSEAFF. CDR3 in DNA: TGTGCCAGCAGTGAGAACAGTGAAGCTTTCTTT.

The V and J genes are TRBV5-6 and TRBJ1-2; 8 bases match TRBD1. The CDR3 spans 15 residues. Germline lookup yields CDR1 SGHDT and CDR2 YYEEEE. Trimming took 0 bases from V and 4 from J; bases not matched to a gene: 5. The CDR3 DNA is TGTGCCAGCAGCTTGGGCGTGACAGGGGCCTATGGCTACACCTTC. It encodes CASSLGVTGAYGYTF.

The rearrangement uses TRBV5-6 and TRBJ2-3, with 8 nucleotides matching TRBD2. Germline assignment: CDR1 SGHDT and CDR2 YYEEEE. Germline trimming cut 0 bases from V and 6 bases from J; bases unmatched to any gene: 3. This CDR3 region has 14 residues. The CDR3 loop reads CASSLAGRGDTQYF. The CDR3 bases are TGTGCCAGCAGCTTGGCCGGGAGGGGCGATACGCAGTATTTT.

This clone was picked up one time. The CDR3 protein is CASSLQGAEEQYF. CDR3 DNA: TGTGCCAGTAGTCTACAGGGGGCAGAGGAGCAGTACTTC. V is TRBV19 and J is TRBJ2-7; 9 bases fit TRBD1. In germline, CDR1 is LNHDA, CDR2 SQIVND (reference sequence). The CDR3 is made up of 13 amino acids. V trimming: 5 bases; J trimming: 7 bases; junction bases outside the gene matches: 6.

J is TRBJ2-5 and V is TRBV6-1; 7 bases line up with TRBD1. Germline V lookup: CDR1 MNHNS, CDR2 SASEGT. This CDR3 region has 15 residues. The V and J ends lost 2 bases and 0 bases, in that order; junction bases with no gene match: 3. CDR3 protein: CASSELTGDQETQYF. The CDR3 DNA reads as TGTGCCAGCAGTGAACTTACAGGGGACCAAGAGACCCAGTACTTC.

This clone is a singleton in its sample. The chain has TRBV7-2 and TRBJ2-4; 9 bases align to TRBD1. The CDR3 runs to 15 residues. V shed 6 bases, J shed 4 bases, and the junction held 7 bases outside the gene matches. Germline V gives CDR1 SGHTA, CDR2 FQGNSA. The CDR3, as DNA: TGTGCCAGCAGTCAGGGACAGGGATCGAAAAACATTCAGTACTTC. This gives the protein CASSQGQGSKNIQYF.

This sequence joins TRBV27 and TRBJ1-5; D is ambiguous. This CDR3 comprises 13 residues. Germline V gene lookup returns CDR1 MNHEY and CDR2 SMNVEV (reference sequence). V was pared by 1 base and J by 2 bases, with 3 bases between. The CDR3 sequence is CASSLYRNQPQHF. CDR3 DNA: TGTGCCAGCAGTTTATACCGCAATCAGCCCCAGCATTTT.